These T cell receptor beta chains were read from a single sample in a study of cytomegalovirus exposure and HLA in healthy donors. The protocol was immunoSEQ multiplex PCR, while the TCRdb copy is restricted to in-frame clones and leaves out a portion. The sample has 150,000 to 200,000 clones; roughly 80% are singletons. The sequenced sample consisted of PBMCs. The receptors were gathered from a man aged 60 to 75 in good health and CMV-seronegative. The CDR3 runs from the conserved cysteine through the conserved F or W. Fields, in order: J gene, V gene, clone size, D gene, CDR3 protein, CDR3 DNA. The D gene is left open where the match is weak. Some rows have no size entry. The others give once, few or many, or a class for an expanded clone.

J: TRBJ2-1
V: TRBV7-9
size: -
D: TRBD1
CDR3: CASSSQDRGSYNEQFF
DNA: TGTGCCAGCAGCTCCCAGGACAGGGGCTCCTACAATGAGCAGTTCTTC

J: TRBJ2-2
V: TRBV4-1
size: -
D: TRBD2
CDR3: CASSPYGLAGVVNTGELFF
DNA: TGCGCCAGCAGCCCGTACGGACTAGCGGGAGTGGTGAACACCGGGGAGCTGTTTTTT

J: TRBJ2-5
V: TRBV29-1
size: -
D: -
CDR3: CSVRIIQDAGTQYF
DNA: TGCAGCGTGAGGATAATACAAGACGCTGGGACCCAGTACTTC

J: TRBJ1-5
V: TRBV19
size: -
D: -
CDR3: CASSTQGDGQPQHF
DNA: TGTGCCAGTAGTACACAGGGCGATGGACAGCCCCAGCATTTT

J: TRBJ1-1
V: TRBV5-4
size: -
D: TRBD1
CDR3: CASSSRDRGGTEAFF
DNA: TGTGCCAGCAGCTCCCGGGACAGGGGCGGCACTGAAGCTTTCTTT

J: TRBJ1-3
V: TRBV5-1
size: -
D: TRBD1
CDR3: CASSLSGTGGNTIYF
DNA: TGCGCCAGCAGCTTGTCTGGGACAGGGGGAAACACCATATATTTT

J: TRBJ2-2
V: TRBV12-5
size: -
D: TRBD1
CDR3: CASEGAGGVTGELFF
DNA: TGTGCTAGTGAAGGGGCAGGGGGCGTCACCGGGGAGCTGTTTTTT

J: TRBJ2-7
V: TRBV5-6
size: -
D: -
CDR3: CASSLGAVQGEQYF
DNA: TGTGCCAGCAGCTTAGGGGCGGTGCAGGGCGAGCAGTACTTC

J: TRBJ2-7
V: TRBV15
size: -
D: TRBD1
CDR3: CATSRDDRGVYEQYF
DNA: TGTGCCACCAGCAGAGATGACAGGGGGGTCTACGAGCAGTACTTC

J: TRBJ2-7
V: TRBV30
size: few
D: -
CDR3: CAGTMVTASVEQYF
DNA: TGTGCGGGGACAATGGTAACGGCGTCTGTCGAGCAGTACTTC

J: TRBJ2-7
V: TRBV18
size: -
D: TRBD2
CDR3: CASSPGASGNYEQYF
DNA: TGTGCCAGCTCACCTGGGGCTAGCGGGAACTACGAGCAGTACTTC

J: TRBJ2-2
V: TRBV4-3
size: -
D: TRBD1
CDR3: CASSQDYPFGQGTTGELFF
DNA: TGCGCCAGCAGCCAAGATTATCCCTTCGGACAGGGCACCACCGGGGAGCTGTTTTTT

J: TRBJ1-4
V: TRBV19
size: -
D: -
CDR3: CASSIAGGDEKLFF
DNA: TGTGCCAGTAGTATAGCCGGGGGAGATGAAAAACTGTTTTTT

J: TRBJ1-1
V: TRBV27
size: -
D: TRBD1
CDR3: CASSPGQWDTEAFF
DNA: TGTGCCAGCAGTCCGGGACAGTGGGACACTGAAGCTTTCTTT

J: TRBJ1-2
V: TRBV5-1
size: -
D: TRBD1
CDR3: CASSQGAGDYGYTF
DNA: TGCGCCAGCAGTCAGGGGGCCGGGGACTATGGCTACACCTTC

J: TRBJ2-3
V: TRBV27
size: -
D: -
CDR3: CASSLGGTQYF
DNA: TGTGCCAGCAGCCTAGGGGGTACGCAGTATTTT

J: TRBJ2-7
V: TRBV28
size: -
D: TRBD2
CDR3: CASSINLAGGAEQYF
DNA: TGTGCCAGCAGTATAAATCTAGCGGGAGGCGCCGAGCAGTACTTC